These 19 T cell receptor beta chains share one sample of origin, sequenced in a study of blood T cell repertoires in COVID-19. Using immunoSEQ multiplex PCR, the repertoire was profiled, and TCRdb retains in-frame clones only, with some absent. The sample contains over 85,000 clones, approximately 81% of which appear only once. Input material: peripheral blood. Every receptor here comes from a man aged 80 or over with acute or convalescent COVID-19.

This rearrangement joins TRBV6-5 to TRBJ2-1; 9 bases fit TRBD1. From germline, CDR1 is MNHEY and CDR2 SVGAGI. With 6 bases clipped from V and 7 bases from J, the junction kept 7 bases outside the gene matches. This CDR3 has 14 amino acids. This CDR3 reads CASSLDRGLNEQFF. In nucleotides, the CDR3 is TGTGCCAGCAGCCTGGACAGGGGATTGAATGAGCAGTTCTTC.

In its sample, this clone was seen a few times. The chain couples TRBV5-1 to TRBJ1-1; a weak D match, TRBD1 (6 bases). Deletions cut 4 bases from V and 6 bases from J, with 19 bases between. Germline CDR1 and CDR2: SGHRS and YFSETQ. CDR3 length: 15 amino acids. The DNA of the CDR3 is TGCGCCAGCAGCAGATCGACAGGTAATATTCCTGAAGCTTTCTTT. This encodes CASSRSTGNIPEAFF.

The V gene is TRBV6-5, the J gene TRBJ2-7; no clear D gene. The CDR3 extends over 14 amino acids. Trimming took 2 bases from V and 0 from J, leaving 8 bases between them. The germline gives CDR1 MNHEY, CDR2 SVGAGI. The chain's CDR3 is CASSYRRSSYEQYF. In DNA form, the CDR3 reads TGTGCCAGCAGTTACCGCCGCAGCTCCTACGAGCAGTACTTC.

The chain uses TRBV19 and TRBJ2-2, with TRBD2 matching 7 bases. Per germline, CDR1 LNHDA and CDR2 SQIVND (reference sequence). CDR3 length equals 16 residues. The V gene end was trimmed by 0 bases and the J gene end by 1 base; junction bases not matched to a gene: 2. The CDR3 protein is CASSIDLAVNTGELFF. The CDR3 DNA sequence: TGTGCCAGTAGTATAGATCTAGCGGTGAACACCGGGGAGCTGTTTTTT.

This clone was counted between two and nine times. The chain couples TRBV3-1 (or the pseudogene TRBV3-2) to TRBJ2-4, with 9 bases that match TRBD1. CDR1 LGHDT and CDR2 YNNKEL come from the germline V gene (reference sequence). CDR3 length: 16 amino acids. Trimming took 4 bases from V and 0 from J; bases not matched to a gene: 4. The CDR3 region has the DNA TGTGCCAGCAGCCCGGACAGGGGACTAGCCAAAAACATTCAGTACTTC. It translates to CASSPDRGLAKNIQYF.

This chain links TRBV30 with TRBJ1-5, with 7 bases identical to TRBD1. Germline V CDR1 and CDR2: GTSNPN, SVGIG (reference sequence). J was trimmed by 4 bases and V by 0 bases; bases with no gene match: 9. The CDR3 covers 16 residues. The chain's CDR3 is CAWSVPTGVKNQPQHF. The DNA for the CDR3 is TGTGCCTGGAGTGTACCCACAGGGGTTAAAAATCAGCCCCAGCATTTT.

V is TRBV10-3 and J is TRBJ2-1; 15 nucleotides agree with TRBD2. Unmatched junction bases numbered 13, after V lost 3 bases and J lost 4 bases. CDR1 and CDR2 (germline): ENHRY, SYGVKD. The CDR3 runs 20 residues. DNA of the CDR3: TGTGCCATCAGTGACAGTCAGGGGACTAGCGGGAGGACCGGGTACAATGAGCAGTTCTTC. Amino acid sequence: CAISDSQGTSGRTGYNEQFF.

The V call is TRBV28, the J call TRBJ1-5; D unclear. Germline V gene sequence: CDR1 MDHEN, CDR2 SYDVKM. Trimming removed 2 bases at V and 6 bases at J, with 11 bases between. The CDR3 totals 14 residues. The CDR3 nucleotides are TGTGCCAGCAGTTTACACGGGGAAGGTCAGCCCCAGCATTTT. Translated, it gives CASSLHGEGQPQHF.

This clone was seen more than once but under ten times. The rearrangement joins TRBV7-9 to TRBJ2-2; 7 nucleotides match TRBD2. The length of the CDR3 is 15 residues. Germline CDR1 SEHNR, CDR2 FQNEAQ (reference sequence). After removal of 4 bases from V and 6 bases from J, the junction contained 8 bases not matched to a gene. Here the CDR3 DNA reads TGTGCCAGCAGCTCTTTGACTAGCACATCCGGGGAGCTGTTTTTT. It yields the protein CASSSLTSTSGELFF.

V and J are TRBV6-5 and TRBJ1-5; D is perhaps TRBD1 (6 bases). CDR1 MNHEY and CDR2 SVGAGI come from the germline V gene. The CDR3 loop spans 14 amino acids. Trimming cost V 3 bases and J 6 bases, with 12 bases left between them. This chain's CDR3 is CASSYDRQSQPQHF. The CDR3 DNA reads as TGTGCCAGCAGTTATGACAGGCAGTCTCAGCCCCAGCATTTT.

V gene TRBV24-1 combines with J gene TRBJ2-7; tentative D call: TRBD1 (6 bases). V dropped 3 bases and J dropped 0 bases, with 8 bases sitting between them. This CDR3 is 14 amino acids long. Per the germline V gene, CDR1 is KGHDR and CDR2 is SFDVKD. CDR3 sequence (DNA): TGTGCCACCAGTGATAGGACAGCCTCCTACGAGCAGTACTTC. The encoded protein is CATSDRTASYEQYF.

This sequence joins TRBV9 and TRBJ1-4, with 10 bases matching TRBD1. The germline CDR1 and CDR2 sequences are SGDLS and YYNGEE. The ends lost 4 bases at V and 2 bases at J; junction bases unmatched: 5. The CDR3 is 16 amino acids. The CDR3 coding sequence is TGTGCCAGCAGCACCGGGACAGGGGTGACTAATGAAAAACTGTTTTTT. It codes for CASSTGTGVTNEKLFF.

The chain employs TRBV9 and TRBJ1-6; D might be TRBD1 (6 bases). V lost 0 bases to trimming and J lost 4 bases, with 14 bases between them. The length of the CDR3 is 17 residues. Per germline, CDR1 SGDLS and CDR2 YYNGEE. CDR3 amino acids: CASSVGPQGPYNSPLHF. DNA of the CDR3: TGTGCCAGCAGCGTAGGCCCCCAGGGGCCTTATAATTCACCCCTCCACTTT.

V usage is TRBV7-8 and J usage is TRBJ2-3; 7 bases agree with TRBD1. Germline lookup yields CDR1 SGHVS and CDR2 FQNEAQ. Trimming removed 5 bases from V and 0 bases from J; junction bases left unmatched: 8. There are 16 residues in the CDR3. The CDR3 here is CASSRRGQQSTDTQYF. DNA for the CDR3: TGTGCCAGCAGCCGCCGGGGACAGCAAAGCACAGATACGCAGTATTTT.

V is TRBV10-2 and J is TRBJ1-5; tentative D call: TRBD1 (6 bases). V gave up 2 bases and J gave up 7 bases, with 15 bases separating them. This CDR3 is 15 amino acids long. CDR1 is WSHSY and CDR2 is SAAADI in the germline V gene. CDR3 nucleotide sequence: TGCGCCAGCAGTGAGAGCGGGGGCGGATGGCAGCCCCAGCATTTT. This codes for CASSESGGGWQPQHF.

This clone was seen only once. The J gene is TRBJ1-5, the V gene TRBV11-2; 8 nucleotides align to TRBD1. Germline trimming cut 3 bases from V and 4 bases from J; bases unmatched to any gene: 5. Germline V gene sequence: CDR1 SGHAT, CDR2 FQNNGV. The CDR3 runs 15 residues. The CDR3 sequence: CASSFSGGPNQPQHF. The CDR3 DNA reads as TGTGCCAGCAGCTTTTCAGGGGGCCCTAATCAGCCCCAGCATTTT.

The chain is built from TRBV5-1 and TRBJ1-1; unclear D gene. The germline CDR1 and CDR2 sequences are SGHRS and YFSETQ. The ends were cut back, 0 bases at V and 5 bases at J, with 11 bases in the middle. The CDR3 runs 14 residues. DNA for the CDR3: TGCGCCAGCAGCTTGGAGTTGTTGAGGACTGAAGCTTTCTTT. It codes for CASSLELLRTEAFF. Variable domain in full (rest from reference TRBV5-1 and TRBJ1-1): KAGVTQTPRYLIKTRGQQVTLSCSPISGHRSVSWYQQTPGQGLQFLFEYFSETQRNKGNFPGRFSGRQFSNSRSEMNVSTLELGDSALYLCASSLELLRTEAFFGQGTRLTVV.

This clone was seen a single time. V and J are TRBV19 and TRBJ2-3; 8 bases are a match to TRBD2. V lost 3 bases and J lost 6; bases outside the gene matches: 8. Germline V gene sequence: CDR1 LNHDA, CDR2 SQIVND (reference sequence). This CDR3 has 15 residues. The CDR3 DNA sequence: TGTGCCAGTAGTATCCGAGCGGGAGTATCTGATACGCAGTATTTT. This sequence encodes CASSIRAGVSDTQYF.

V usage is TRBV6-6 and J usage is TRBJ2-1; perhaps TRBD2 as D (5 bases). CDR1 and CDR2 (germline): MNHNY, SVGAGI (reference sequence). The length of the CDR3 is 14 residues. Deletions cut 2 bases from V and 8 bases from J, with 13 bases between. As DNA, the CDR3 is TGTGCCAGCAGTTACATGGCGGGTAGGGATGAGCAGTTCTTC. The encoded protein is CASSYMAGRDEQFF.